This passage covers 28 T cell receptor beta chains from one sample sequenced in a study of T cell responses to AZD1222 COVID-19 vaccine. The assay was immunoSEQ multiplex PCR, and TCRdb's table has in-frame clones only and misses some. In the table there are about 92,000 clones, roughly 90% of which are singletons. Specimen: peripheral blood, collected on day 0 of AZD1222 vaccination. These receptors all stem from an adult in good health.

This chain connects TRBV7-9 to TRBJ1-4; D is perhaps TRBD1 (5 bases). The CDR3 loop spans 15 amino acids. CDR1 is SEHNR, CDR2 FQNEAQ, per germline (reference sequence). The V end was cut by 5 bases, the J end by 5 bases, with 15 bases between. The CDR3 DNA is TGTGCCAGCAGCCCCAACCCAGGGTTAAATGAAAAACTGTTTTTT. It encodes CASSPNPGLNEKLFF.

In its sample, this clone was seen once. The chain's CDR3 is CASSFGYGTLNEKLFF. The CDR3 coding sequence is TGTGCCAGCAGCTTTGGATACGGGACACTGAATGAAAAACTGTTTTTT. The chain carries TRBV13 and TRBJ1-4, with D perhaps TRBD1 (6 bases). V was trimmed by 3 bases and J by 5 bases, leaving 16 bases between them. This CDR3 region has 16 residues. Per germline, CDR1 PRHDT and CDR2 FYEKMQ (reference sequence).

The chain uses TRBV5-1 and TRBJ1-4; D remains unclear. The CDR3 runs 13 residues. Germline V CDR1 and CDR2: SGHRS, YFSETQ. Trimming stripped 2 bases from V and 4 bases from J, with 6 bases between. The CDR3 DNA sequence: TGCGCCAGCAGCTTAGGGAATAATGAAAAACTGTTTTTT. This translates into CASSLGNNEKLFF.

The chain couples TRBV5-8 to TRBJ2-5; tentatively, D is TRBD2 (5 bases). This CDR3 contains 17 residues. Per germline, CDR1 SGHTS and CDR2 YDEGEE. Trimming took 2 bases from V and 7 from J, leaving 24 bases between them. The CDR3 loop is CASSLYSSSHSRVTQYF. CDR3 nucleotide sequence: TGTGCCAGCAGCTTATATTCTAGCAGTCATTCAAGAGTGACCCAGTACTTC.

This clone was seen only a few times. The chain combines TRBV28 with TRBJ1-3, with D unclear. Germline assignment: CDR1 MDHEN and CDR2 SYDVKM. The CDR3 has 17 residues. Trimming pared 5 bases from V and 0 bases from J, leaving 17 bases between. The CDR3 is CASSLSSPGVSGNTIYF. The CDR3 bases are TGTGCCAGCAGTCTGTCCTCGCCTGGTGTCTCTGGAAACACCATATATTTT.

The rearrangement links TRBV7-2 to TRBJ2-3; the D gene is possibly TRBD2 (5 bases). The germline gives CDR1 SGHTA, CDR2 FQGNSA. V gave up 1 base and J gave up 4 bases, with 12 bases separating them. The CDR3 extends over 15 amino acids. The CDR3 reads CASSLGGTRPDTQYF. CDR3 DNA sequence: TGTGCCAGCAGCTTAGGGGGTACTAGACCAGATACGCAGTATTTT.

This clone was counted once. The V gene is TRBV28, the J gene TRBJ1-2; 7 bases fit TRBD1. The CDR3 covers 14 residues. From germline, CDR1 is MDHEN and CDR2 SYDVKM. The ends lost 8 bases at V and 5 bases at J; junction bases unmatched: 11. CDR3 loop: CASSPPTGTYGYTF. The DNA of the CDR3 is TGTGCCAGCTCCCCCCCGACAGGGACGTATGGCTACACCTTC.

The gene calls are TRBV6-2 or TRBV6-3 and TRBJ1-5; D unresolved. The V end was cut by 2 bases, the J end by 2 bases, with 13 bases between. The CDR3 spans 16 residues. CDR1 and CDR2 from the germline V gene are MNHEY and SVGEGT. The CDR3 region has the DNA TGTGCCAGCAGTTACGGTTCTTTGTTTGGCAATCAGCCCCAGCATTTT. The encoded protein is CASSYGSLFGNQPQHF.

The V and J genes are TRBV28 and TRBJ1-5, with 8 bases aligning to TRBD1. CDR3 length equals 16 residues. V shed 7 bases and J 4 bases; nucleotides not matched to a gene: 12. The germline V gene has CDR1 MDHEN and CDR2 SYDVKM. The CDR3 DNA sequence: TGTGCCAGCAAAACAGGGGGGAGTTATACGAATCAGCCCCAGCATTTT. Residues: CASKTGGSYTNQPQHF.

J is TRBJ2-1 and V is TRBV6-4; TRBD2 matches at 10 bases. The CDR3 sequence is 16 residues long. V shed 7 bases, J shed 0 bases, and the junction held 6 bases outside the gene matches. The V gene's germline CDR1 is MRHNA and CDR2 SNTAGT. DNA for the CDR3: TGTGCCAGCAAATTAGCGGGAGGTAGCTCCTACAATGAGCAGTTCTTC. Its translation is CASKLAGGSSYNEQFF.

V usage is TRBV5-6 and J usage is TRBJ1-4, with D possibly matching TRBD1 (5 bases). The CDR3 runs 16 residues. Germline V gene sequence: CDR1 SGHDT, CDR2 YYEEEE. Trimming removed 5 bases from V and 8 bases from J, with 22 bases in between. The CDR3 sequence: CASSLMNIGTEEKLFF. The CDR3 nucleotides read TGTGCCAGCAGTCTGATGAACATCGGGACCGAAGAAAAACTGTTTTTT.

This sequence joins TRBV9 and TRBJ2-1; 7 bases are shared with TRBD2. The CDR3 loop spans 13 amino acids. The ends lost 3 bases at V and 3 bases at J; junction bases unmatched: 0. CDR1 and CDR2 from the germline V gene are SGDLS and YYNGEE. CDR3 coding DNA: TGTGCCAGCAGCGGGGACTACTACAATGAGCAGTTCTTC. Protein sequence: CASSGDYYNEQFF. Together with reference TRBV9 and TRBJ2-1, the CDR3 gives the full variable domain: DSGVTQTPKHLITATGQRVTLRCSPRSGDLSVYWYQQSLDQGLQFLIQYYNGEERAKGNILERFSAQQFPDLHSELNLSSLELGDSALYFCASSGDYYNEQFFGPGTRLTVL.

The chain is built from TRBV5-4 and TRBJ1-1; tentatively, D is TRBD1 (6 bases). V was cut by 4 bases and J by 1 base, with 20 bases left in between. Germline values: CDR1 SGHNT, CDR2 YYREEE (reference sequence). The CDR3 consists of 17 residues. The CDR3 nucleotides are TGTGCCAGCAGCCAAATAAAAATACAGGGCCGGAACACTGAAGCTTTCTTT. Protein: CASSQIKIQGRNTEAFF.

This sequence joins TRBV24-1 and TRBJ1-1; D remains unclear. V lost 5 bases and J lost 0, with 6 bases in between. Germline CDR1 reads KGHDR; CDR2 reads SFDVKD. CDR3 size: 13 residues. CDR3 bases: TGTGCCACCAGTGCCGCGATGAACACTGAAGCTTTCTTT. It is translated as CATSAAMNTEAFF.

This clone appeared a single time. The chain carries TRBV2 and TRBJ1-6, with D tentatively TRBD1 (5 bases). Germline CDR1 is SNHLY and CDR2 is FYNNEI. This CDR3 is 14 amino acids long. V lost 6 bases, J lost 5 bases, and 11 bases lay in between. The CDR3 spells CASSPGQNNSPLHF. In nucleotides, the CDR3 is TGTGCCAGCAGCCCCGGACAAAATAATTCACCCCTCCACTTT.

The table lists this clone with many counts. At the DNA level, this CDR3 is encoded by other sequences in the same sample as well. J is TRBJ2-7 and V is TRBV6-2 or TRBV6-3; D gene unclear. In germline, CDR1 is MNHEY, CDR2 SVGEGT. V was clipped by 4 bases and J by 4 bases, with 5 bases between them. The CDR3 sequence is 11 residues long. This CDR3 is CASSFLYEQYF. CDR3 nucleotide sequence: TGTGCCAGCAGTTTCTTATACGAGCAGTACTTC.

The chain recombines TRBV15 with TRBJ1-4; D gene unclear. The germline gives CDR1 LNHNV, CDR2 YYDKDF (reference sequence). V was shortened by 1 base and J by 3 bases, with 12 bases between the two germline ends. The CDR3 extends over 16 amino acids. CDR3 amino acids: CATSRVRVKANEKLFF. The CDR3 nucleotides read TGTGCCACCAGCAGAGTAAGGGTTAAGGCTAATGAAAAACTGTTTTTT. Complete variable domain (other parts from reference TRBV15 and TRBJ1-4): DAMVIQNPRYQVTQFGKPVTLSCSQTLNHNVMYWYQQKSSQAPKLLFHYYDKDFNNEADTPDNFQSRRPNTSFCFLDIRSPGLGDTAMYLCATSRVRVKANEKLFFGSGTQLSVL.

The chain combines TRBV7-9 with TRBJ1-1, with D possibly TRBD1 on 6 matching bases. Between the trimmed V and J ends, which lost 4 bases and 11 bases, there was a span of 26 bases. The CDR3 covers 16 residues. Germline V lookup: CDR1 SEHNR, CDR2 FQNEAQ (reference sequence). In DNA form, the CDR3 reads TGTGCCAGCAGCTCACTAGGTGGGACACGGACTCCTGGGGCTTTCTTT. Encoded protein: CASSSLGGTRTPGAFF. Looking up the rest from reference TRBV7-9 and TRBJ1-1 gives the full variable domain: DTGVSQNPRHKITKRGQNVTFRCDPISEHNRLYWYRQTLGQGPEFLTYFQNEAQLEKSRLLSDRFSAERPKGSFSTLEIQRTEQGDSAMYLCASSSLGGTRTPGAFFGQGTRLTVV.

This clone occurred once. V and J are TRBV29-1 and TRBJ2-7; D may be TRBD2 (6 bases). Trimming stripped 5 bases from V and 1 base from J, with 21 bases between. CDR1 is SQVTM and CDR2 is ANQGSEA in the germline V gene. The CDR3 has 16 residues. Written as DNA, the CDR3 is TGCAGCGTTAGGGAGGTCGCGATCGGGGGTTCCTACGAGCAGTACTTC. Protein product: CSVREVAIGGSYEQYF.

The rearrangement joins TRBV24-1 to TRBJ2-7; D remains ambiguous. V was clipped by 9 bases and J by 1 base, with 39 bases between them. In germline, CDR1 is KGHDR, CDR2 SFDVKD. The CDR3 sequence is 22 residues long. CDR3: CATRIVIRLSRLDFVPSYEQYF. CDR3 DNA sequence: TGTGCCACCCGGATTGTTATTAGACTTTCCCGCCTAGACTTTGTACCTTCCTACGAGCAGTACTTC.

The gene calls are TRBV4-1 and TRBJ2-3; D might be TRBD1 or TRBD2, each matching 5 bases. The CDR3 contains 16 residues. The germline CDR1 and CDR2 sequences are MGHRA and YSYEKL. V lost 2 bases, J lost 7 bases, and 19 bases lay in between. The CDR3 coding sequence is TGCGCCAGCAGCCAATCTATCGGGGCCCCCAGTCATACGCAGTATTTT. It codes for CASSQSIGAPSHTQYF.

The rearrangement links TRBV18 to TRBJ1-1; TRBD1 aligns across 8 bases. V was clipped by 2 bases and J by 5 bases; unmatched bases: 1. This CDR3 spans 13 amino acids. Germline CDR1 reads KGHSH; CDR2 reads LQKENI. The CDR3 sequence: CASSPDRGTEAFF. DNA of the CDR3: TGTGCCAGCTCACCAGACAGGGGAACTGAAGCTTTCTTT.

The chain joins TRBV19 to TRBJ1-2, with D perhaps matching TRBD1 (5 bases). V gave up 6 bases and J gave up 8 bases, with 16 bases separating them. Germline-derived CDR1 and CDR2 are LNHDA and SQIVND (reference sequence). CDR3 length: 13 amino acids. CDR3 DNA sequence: TGTGCCAGTAGCGTATCCGGGACCGGGGGCTACACCTTC. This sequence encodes CASSVSGTGGYTF.

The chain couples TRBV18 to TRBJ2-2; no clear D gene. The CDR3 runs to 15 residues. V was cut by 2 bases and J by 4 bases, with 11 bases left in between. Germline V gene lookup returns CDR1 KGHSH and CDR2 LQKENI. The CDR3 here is CASSPGQSSTGELFF. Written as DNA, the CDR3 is TGTGCCAGCTCACCAGGGCAGTCCAGCACCGGGGAGCTGTTTTTT.

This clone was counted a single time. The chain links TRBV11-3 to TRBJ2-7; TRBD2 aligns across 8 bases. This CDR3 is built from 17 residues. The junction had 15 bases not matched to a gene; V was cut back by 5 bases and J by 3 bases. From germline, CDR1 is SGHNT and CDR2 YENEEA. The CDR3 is CASSPPKDSGINYEQYF. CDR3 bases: TGTGCCAGCAGCCCCCCTAAAGATAGCGGGATCAACTACGAGCAGTACTTC.

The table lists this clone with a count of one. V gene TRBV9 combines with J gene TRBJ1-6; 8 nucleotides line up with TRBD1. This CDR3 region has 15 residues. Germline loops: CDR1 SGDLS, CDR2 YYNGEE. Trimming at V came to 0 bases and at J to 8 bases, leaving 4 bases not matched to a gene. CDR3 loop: CASSVVDRADSPLHF. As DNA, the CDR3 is TGTGCCAGCAGCGTAGTGGACAGGGCAGATTCACCCCTCCACTTT.

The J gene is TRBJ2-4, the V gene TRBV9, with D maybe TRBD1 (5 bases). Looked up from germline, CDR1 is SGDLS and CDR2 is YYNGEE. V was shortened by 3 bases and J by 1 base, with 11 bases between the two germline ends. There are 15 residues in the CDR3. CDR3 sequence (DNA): TGTGCCAGCAGCGCTCAGGGAACTGCCAAAAACATTCAGTACTTC. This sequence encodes CASSAQGTAKNIQYF.

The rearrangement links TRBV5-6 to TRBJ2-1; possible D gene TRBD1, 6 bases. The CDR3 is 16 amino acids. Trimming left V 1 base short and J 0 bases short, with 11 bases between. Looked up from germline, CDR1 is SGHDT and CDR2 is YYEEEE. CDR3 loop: CASSLFPRGSYNEQFF. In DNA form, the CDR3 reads TGTGCCAGCAGCTTGTTTCCCAGGGGCTCCTACAATGAGCAGTTCTTC.